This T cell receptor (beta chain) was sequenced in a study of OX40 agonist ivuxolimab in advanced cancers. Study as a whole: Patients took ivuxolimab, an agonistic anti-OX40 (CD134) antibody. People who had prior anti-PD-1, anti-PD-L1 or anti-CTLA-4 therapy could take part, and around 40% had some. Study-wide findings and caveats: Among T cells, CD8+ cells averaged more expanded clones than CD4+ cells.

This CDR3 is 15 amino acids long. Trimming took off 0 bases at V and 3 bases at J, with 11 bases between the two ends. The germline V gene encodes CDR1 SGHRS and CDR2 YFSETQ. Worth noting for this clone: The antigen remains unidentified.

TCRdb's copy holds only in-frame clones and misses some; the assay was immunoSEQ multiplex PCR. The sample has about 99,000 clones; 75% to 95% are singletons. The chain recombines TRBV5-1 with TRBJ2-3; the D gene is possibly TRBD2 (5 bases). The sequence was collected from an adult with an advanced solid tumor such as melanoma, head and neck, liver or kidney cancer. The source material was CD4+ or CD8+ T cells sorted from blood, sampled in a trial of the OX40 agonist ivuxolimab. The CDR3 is CASSLDARGTDTQYF. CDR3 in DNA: TGCGCCAGCAGCTTGGATGCTCGGGGAACAGATACGCAGTATTTT.